Presented here are 25 T cell receptor beta chains from one specimen sequenced in a study of blood T cells in healthy people across ages. A sample-barcoded 5' primer and a J-beta primer mix were used in a second PCR of roughly 7 to 11 cycles. TCRdb reanalysed the 5' RACE reads using MiXCR and keeps one entry per CDR3 protein. This table has 850,000 to 1,000,000 distinct CDR3 sequences, about 48% appearing once. The sample taken for sequencing was blood. The receptors originated from a man between 25 and 39 years old in good health.

V is TRBV29-1 and J is TRBJ2-7; unclear D gene. The germline CDR1 and CDR2 sequences are SQVTM and ANQGSEA. This CDR3 is 14 amino acids long. V dropped 4 bases and J dropped 5 bases, with 18 bases sitting between them. CDR3 protein: CSVGSSIREDEQYF. Here the CDR3 DNA reads TGCAGCGTTGGTTCCTCCATCCGAGAAGACGAGCAGTACTTC.

The V call is TRBV28, the J call TRBJ1-2; 7 nucleotides match TRBD1. The J segment lost 0 bases and the V segment lost 8 bases, leaving 9 bases of the junction unmatched. Germline CDR1 MDHEN, CDR2 SYDVKM. The CDR3 is 15 residues long. The CDR3 DNA reads TGTGCCAGCTCGGTGGGGACAGCAACTAACTATGGCTACACCTTC. It is translated as CASSVGTATNYGYTF.

The J gene is TRBJ2-1, the V gene TRBV6-5, with 10 bases fitting TRBD2. The CDR3 contains 15 residues. Germline CDR1 and CDR2: MNHEY and SVGAGI. With V trimmed by 2 bases and J by 9 bases, 7 bases remained unmatched. The DNA for the CDR3 is TGTGCCAGCAGTTACAGCGGGGGGGCCTCCGTTGAGCAGTTCTTC. Encoded protein: CASSYSGGASVEQFF.

The rearrangement joins TRBV7-8 to TRBJ2-7, with D perhaps TRBD1 (6 bases). Between the trimmed V and J ends, which lost 2 bases and 0 bases, there was a span of 11 bases. The CDR3 runs 15 residues. Looked up from germline, CDR1 is SGHVS and CDR2 is FQNEAQ. CDR3: CASSLTQGASYEQYF. The DNA of the CDR3 is TGTGCCAGCAGCTTAACACAGGGTGCCTCCTACGAGCAGTACTTC.

This clonotype was counted only a few times. The chain recombines TRBV4-1 with TRBJ1-5; no definite D call. The germline V and J ends were trimmed by 0 bases and 6 bases, with 12 bases remaining between them. This CDR3 spans 15 amino acids. Germline V gene sequence: CDR1 MGHRA, CDR2 YSYEKL. In DNA, the CDR3 is TGCGCCAGCAGCCAAGAAGGGTCAGTGGGTCAGCCCCAGCATTTT. Residues: CASSQEGSVGQPQHF.

On this clonotype: Being one base from a much bigger clone, this may be a read error. The chain joins TRBV2 to TRBJ1-2; D perhaps matches TRBD1 (5 bases). Germline V CDR1 and CDR2: SNHLY, FYNNEI. This CDR3 comprises 14 residues. The CDR3 bases are TGTGCCAGCAGCCCTCAGGCGGGGCCGGGAGGCTCCACCTTC. Its translation: CASSPQAGPGGSTF.

The rearrangement links TRBV5-1 to TRBJ2-1; D is uncertain. The V end was cut by 4 bases, the J end by 3 bases, with 8 bases between. Germline assignment: CDR1 SGHRS and CDR2 YFSETQ. This CDR3 has 13 residues. The CDR3 DNA is TGCGCCAGCAGCCCCCAGTTCTACAATGAGCAGTTCTTC. Its protein is CASSPQFYNEQFF.

Ten or more counts support this clonotype. V gene TRBV20-1 combines with J gene TRBJ1-5; 10 nucleotides line up with TRBD1. V lost 0 bases to trimming and J lost 5 bases; unmatched junction nucleotides: 4. The CDR3 is 15 residues long. Germline V lookup: CDR1 DFQATT, CDR2 SNEGSKA (reference sequence). CDR3 residues: CSAREDRGEHQPQHF. The CDR3 DNA sequence: TGCAGTGCTAGAGAGGACAGGGGGGAACATCAGCCCCAGCATTTT.

This clonotype has more than one count but fewer than ten. V gene TRBV7-9 combines with J gene TRBJ2-7; maybe TRBD1 (6 bases). The CDR3 runs to 14 residues. The germline V gene encodes CDR1 SEHNR and CDR2 FQNEAQ (reference sequence). Trimming shortened V by 2 bases and J by 3 bases, and 11 bases separated the two germline ends. In nucleotides, the CDR3 is TGTGCCAGCAGCTTAACCGGGACAAACTACGAGCAGTACTTC. Amino acids: CASSLTGTNYEQYF.

This sequence joins TRBV5-1 and TRBJ1-1; TRBD1 is a possible D gene (5 bases). Trimming removed 5 bases from V and 6 bases from J, with 17 bases in between. The CDR3 totals 14 residues. In germline, CDR1 is SGHRS, CDR2 YFSETQ. This chain's CDR3 is CASSSTLEGPEAFF. The CDR3 DNA reads as TGCGCCAGCAGTTCGACCCTTGAGGGGCCTGAAGCTTTCTTT.

The chain is built from TRBV20-1 and TRBJ2-1, with 12 bases fitting TRBD2. V shed 5 bases, J shed 7 bases, and the junction held 6 bases outside the gene matches. CDR1 is DFQATT and CDR2 is SNEGSKA in the germline V gene (reference sequence). The CDR3 consists of 14 residues. CDR3 in amino acids: CSASSGGAVNEQFF. The CDR3 DNA follows: TGCAGTGCTTCTAGCGGGGGGGCGGTTAATGAGCAGTTCTTC.

This sequence joins TRBV20-1 and TRBJ2-7, with 8 bases aligning to TRBD2. From germline, CDR1 is DFQATT and CDR2 SNEGSKA (reference sequence). This CDR3 is built from 14 residues. The V gene end was trimmed by 5 bases and the J gene end by 7 bases; junction bases not matched to a gene: 13. The DNA of the CDR3 is TGCAGTGCTGGTCTGGCGGGGGGAGACAATGAGCAGTACTTC. This codes for CSAGLAGGDNEQYF.

This clonotype was counted at least ten times. CDR3 residues: CASSLEKSYTDTQYF. CDR3 in DNA: TGTGCCAGCAGTTTGGAGAAATCCTACACAGATACGCAGTATTTT. The chain has TRBV12-3 or TRBV12-4 and TRBJ2-3; no clear D gene. Trimming pared 3 bases from V and 2 bases from J, leaving 12 bases between. This CDR3 comprises 15 residues.

The CDR3 DNA reads as TGTGCCAGCAGCAATATTGGCAGTCGATACAATGAGCAGTTCTTC. Its protein product is CASSNIGSRYNEQFF. The chain carries TRBV21-1 and TRBJ2-1. TRBV21-1 is classified as a pseudogene. This CDR3 is built from 15 residues.

V gene TRBV7-9 combines with J gene TRBJ1-1, with a tentative D call TRBD1 (6 bases). CDR3 size: 16 residues. Trimming took off 6 bases at V and 6 bases at J, with 23 bases between the two ends. Germline V lookup: CDR1 SEHNR, CDR2 FQNEAQ (reference sequence). Here the CDR3 DNA reads TGTGCCAGCAGTCACCAATCCGGGCAGGGGATCCCTGAAGCTTTCTTT. Translated, it gives CASSHQSGQGIPEAFF. The whole variable domain, filled in from reference TRBV7-9 and TRBJ1-1, reads DTGVSQNPRHKITKRGQNVTFRCDPISEHNRLYWYRQTLGQGPEFLTYFQNEAQLEKSRLLSDRFSAERPKGSFSTLEIQRTEQGDSAMYLCASSHQSGQGIPEAFFGQGTRLTVV.

The V gene is TRBV20-1, the J gene TRBJ2-1, with 10 positions matching TRBD2. The germline V gene has CDR1 DFQATT and CDR2 SNEGSKA (reference sequence). The CDR3 is 16 amino acids. The J segment lost 5 bases and the V segment lost 4 bases, leaving 11 bases of the junction unmatched. CDR3 sequence reads: CSATKVSGGRNNEQFF. The CDR3 DNA reads TGCAGTGCTACCAAGGTTAGCGGGGGGCGGAACAATGAGCAGTTCTTC.

This chain connects TRBV28 to TRBJ2-7; TRBD1 is a possible D gene (7 bases). The V end was cut by 6 bases, the J end by 3 bases, with 18 bases between. Germline CDR1 is MDHEN and CDR2 is SYDVKM. This CDR3 has 15 amino acids. Here the CDR3 reads CASREGASSLYEQYF. The DNA for the CDR3 is TGTGCCAGCAGGGAGGGGGCCAGTTCCCTCTACGAGCAGTACTTC.

This clonotype has a handful of counts. The chain uses TRBV21-1 and TRBJ1-5. TRBV21-1 is marked as a pseudogene. This CDR3 is 14 amino acids long. CDR3 bases: TGTGCCAGCAGCAAAGCCCGTGGGAGTCAGCCCCAGCATTTT. Amino acids: CASSKARGSQPQHF.

V gene TRBV28 combines with J gene TRBJ2-3; 9 bases are a match to TRBD2. Trimming at V came to 3 bases and at J to 2 bases, leaving 6 bases not matched to a gene. This CDR3 is 16 amino acids long. Germline V gene data show CDR1 as MDHEN and CDR2 as SYDVKM. The DNA of the CDR3 is TGTGCCAGCAGTTTTGGAACTAGCGGGCCCACAGATACGCAGTATTTT. Protein: CASSFGTSGPTDTQYF.

Notes on this clonotype: A read error may explain this, as a much larger clone is one base away. The J gene is TRBJ2-1, the V gene TRBV10-3; 7 bases agree with TRBD1. CDR3 length: 12 residues. Germline CDR1 and CDR2: ENHRY and SYGVKD. The V gene end was trimmed by 6 bases and the J gene end by 9 bases; junction bases not matched to a gene: 5. Here the CDR3 reads CAIRGQNGEQFF. DNA of the CDR3: TGTGCCATCAGGGGACAGAACGGTGAGCAGTTCTTC.

V gene TRBV7-9 combines with J gene TRBJ2-5, with D uncertain. This CDR3 has 17 residues. The germline V gene has CDR1 SEHNR and CDR2 FQNEAQ (reference sequence). V lost 2 bases and J 1 base, leaving 17 bases between the germline ends. DNA for the CDR3: TGTGCCAGCAGCTTACCACTTCTGGCCGGATCCCAAGAGACCCAGTACTTC. It translates to CASSLPLLAGSQETQYF.

On this clonotype itself: One end of the junction does not line up with germline, which may come from a read error. The chain carries TRBV6-6 and TRBJ2-4, with TRBD2 identical over 8 bases. The J call is in doubt because the DNA end fits TRBJ2-7 better. This CDR3 has 15 amino acids. Germline CDR1 is MNHNY and CDR2 is SVGAGI (reference sequence). The CDR3 DNA reads as TGCGCCACCGTTTGGGGCAGCGGGGGCCAATACGAGCAGTACTTC. Translation: CATVWGSGGQYEQYF.

This rearrangement joins TRBV3-1 to TRBJ2-7, with D uncertain. The DNA matches TRBJ2-5 better at its end, which makes the J call doubtful. Germline-derived CDR1 and CDR2 are LGHDT and YNNKEL (reference sequence). The CDR3 is 14 amino acids. CDR3 sequence reads: CASSQSGGGQTQYF. CDR3 coding DNA: TGTGCCAGCAGCCAATCCGGCGGTGGGCAGACCCAGTACTTC.

V usage is TRBV6-1 and J usage is TRBJ2-5, with 7 bases matching TRBD2. The J call may not be correct, given that the DNA end is closer to TRBJ2-7. The CDR3 sequence is 16 residues long. Germline V gene data show CDR1 as MNHNS and CDR2 as SASEGT. CDR3 sequence: CASSERMLTGGHEQYF. As DNA, the CDR3 is TGTGCCAGCAGTGAAAGGATGTTGACGGGGGGACACGAGCAGTACTTC.

V and J are TRBV11-3 and TRBJ2-4, with 12 bases that match TRBD2. Germline V gene data show CDR1 as SGHNT and CDR2 as YENEEA. V lost 5 bases, J lost 4 bases, and 12 bases stayed unmatched. The CDR3 is 18 amino acids. In nucleotides, the CDR3 is TGTGCCAGCAGCCCGCCCCTAGCGGGGGGGCTAGCTAAAAACATTCAGTACTTC. Amino acid sequence: CASSPPLAGGLAKNIQYF.